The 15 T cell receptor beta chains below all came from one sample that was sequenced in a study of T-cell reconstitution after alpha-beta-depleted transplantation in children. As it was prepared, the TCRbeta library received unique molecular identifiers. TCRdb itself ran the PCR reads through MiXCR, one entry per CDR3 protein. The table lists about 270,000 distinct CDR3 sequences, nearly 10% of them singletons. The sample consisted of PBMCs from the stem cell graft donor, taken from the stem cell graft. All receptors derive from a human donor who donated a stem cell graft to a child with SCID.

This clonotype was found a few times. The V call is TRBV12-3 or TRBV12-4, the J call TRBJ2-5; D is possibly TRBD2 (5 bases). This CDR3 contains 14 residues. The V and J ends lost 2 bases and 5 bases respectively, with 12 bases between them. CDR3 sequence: CASSLSPIAETQYF. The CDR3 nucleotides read TGTGCCAGCAGTTTATCCCCTATAGCGGAGACCCAGTACTTC.

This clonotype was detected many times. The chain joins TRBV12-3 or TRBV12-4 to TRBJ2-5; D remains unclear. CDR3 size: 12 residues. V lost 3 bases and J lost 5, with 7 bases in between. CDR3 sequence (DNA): TGTGCCAGCAGTTTGGCTGTGGAGACCCAGTACTTC. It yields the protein CASSLAVETQYF.

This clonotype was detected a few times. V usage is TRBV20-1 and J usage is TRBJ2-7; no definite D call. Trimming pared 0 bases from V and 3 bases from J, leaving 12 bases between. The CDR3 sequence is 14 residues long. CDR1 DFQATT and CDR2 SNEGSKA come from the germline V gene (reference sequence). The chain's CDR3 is CSARDARNIYEQYF. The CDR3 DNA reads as TGCAGTGCTAGAGATGCCCGGAATATCTACGAGCAGTACTTC.

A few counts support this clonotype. CDR3 region: CASSYTTGVTGELFF. The CDR3 DNA sequence: TGTGCCAGCAGTTACACGACAGGGGTCACCGGGGAGCTGTTTTTT. The genes are TRBV6-5 and TRBJ2-2; TRBD1 matches 8 bases. Germline-derived CDR1 and CDR2 are MNHEY and SVGAGI. After removal of 2 bases from V and 4 bases from J, the junction contained 3 bases not matched to a gene. The CDR3 length is 15 residues.

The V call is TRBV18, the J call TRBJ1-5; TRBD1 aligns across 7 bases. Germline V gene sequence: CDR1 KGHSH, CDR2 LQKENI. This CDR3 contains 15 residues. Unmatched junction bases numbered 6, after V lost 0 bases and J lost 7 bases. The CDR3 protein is CASSPPNRGGQPQHF. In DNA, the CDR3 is TGTGCCAGCTCACCACCGAACAGGGGTGGACAGCCCCAGCATTTT.

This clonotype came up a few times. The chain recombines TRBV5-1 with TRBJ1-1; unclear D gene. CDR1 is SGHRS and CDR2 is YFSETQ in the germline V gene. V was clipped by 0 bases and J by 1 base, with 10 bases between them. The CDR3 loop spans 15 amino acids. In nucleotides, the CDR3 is TGCGCCAGCAGCTTGGATTACACGGGGAACACTGAAGCTTTCTTT. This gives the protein CASSLDYTGNTEAFF.

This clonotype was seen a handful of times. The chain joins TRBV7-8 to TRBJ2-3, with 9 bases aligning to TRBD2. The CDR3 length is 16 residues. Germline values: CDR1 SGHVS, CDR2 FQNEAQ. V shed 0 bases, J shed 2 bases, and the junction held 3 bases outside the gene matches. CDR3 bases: TGTGCCAGCAGCTTAGCCGGGACTAGCTACACAGATACGCAGTATTTT. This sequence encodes CASSLAGTSYTDTQYF. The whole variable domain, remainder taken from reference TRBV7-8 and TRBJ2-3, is GAGVSQSPRYKVAKRGQDVALRCDPISGHVSLFWYQQALGQGPEFLTYFQNEAQLDKSGLPSDRFFAERPEGSVSTLKIQRTQQEDSAVYLCASSLAGTSYTDTQYFGPGTRLTVL.

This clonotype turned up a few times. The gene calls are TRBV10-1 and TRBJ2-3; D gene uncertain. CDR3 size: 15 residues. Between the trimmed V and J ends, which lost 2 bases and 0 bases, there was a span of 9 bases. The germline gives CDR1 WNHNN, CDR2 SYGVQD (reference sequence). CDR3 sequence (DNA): TGCGCCAGCAGTGAGAGGATATCTAGCACAGATACGCAGTATTTT. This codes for CASSERISSTDTQYF.

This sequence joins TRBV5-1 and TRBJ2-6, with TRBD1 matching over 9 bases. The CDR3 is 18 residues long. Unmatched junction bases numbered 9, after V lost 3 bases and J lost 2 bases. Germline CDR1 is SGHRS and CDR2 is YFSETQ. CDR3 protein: CASSSDGQGLTGANVLTF. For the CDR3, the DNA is TGCGCCAGCAGCTCGGACGGACAGGGGCTCACTGGGGCCAACGTCCTGACTTTC.

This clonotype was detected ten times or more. The CDR3 DNA reads as TGCGCCAGCAGCCAAGGCGGCGATTACCGTAGCAATCAGCCCCAGCATTTT. Translating gives CASSQGGDYRSNQPQHF. The J gene is TRBJ1-5, the V gene TRBV4-1; no clear D. Trimming left V 1 base short and J 0 bases short, with 13 bases between. The CDR3 length is 17 residues. Germline CDR1 and CDR2: MGHRA and YSYEKL.

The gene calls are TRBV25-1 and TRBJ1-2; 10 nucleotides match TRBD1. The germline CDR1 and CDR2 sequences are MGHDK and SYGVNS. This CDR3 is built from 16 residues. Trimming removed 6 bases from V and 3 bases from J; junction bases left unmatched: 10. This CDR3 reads CASSHSRQGAYYGYTF. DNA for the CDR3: TGTGCCAGCAGCCACAGCCGACAGGGGGCTTACTATGGCTACACCTTC.

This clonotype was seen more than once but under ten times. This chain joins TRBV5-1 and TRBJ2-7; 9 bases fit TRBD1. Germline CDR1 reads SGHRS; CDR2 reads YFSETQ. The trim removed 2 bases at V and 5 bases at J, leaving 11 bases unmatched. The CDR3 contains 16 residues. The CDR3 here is CASSFGSRTGGHEQYF. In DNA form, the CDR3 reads TGCGCCAGCAGCTTTGGTAGCCGAACAGGGGGCCACGAGCAGTACTTC.

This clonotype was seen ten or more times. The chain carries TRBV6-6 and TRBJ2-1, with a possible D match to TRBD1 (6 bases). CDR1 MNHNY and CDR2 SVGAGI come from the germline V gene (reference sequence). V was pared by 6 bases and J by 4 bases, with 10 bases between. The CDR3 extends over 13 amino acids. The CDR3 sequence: CASREGQYNEQFF. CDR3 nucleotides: TGTGCCAGCAGAGAAGGACAGTACAATGAGCAGTTCTTC.

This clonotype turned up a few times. The CDR3 protein is CATSRAPETQYF. In DNA, the CDR3 is TGTGCCACCAGCAGAGCTCCGGAGACCCAGTACTTC. This chain joins TRBV15 and TRBJ2-5, with no clear D. V was shortened by 1 base and J by 5 bases, with 5 bases between the two germline ends. CDR3 length: 12 amino acids. Germline V CDR1 and CDR2: LNHNV, YYDKDF (reference sequence).

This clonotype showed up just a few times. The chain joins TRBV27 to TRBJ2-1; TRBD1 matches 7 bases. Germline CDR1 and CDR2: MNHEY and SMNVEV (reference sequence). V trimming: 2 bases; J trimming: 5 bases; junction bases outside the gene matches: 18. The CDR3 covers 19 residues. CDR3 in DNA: TGTGCCAGCAGTTTAAAGCACAGGGGTGCCCGTAACGGTGACAATGAGCAGTTCTTC. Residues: CASSLKHRGARNGDNEQFF.